Presented here are 16 T cell receptor beta chains from one specimen sequenced in a study of type 1 and type 2 diabetes patients. Amplification started from genomic DNA. The TCR beta CDR3 region was amplified using 30 forward and 13 reverse primers. Each CDR3 protein gets one entry after TCRdb re-called the multiplex PCR reads with MiXCR. The table includes 250,000 or so distinct CDR3 sequences, approximately 45% detected once. Sequencing was performed on peripheral blood mononuclear cells (PBMCs). All receptors derive from a man in his late teens or twenties with type 2 diabetes.

CDR3 residues: CASGKTRTPSTDTQYF. Written as DNA, the CDR3 is TGTGCCAGCGGGAAGACACGCACTCCTAGCACAGATACGCAGTATTTT. The chain couples TRBV7-2 to TRBJ2-3; D is unresolved. Germline CDR1 reads SGHTA; CDR2 reads FQGNSA. The CDR3 is 16 amino acids. The V end lost 8 bases, the J end lost 0 bases, and 18 bases lay between the germline ends.

V is TRBV29-1 and J is TRBJ1-2, with D possibly TRBD1 on 5 matching bases. Trimming took 4 bases from V and 10 from J, leaving 13 bases between them. The CDR3 covers 11 residues. Per the germline V gene, CDR1 is SQVTM and CDR2 is ANQGSEA. CDR3 sequence reads: CSVVGGGDYTF. CDR3 in DNA: TGCAGCGTTGTTGGGGGGGGTGACTACACCTTC.

This clonotype was observed once. V gene TRBV7-8 combines with J gene TRBJ2-7, with 7 bases matching TRBD1. This CDR3 contains 16 residues. V shed 5 bases and J 2 bases; nucleotides not matched to a gene: 12. Germline CDR1 and CDR2: SGHVS and FQNEAQ. The CDR3 protein is CASSTSDRILAYEQYF. CDR3 sequence (DNA): TGTGCCAGCAGCACCTCGGACAGGATCCTTGCCTACGAGCAGTACTTC. The whole variable domain, filled in from reference TRBV7-8 and TRBJ2-7, reads GAGVSQSPRYKVAKRGQDVALRCDPISGHVSLFWYQQALGQGPEFLTYFQNEAQLDKSGLPSDRFFAERPEGSVSTLKIQRTQQEDSAVYLCASSTSDRILAYEQYFGPGTRLTVT.

The chain has TRBV2 and TRBJ2-2, with a weak D call TRBD1 (5 bases). Trimming shortened V by 4 bases and J by 5 bases, and 23 bases separated the two germline ends. The CDR3 spans 18 residues. Germline V gene sequence: CDR1 SNHLY, CDR2 FYNNEI. The CDR3 loop is CASSGFPSPTGQTGELFF. CDR3 sequence (DNA): TGTGCCAGCAGTGGATTCCCATCTCCGACTGGACAAACCGGGGAGCTGTTTTTT.

This chain joins TRBV28 and TRBJ2-7; no clear D gene. V gave up 6 bases and J gave up 3 bases, with 18 bases separating them. CDR3 length: 15 amino acids. Germline assignment: CDR1 MDHEN and CDR2 SYDVKM. CDR3 loop: CASSMRTVLDYEQYF. The DNA of the CDR3 is TGTGCCAGCAGCATGCGCACGGTGCTTGACTACGAGCAGTACTTC.

The chain employs TRBV15 and TRBJ2-3; 10 positions agree with TRBD2. Per germline, CDR1 LNHNV and CDR2 YYDKDF (reference sequence). The CDR3 covers 17 residues. J gave up 4 bases and V 1 base, and 8 bases lay outside the gene matches. The CDR3 loop is CATSRGDLAGGADTQYF. The CDR3 coding sequence is TGTGCCACCAGCAGAGGAGACTTAGCGGGAGGTGCAGATACGCAGTATTTT.

This chain uses TRBV15 with TRBJ2-1, with a possible D match to TRBD2 (6 bases). The germline V gene has CDR1 LNHNV and CDR2 YYDKDF (reference sequence). The CDR3 spans 15 residues. V gave up 5 bases and J gave up 5 bases, with 16 bases separating them. The CDR3 DNA sequence: TGTGCCACCAGCCAAGACAGAGGAGGGGACAATGAGCAGTTCTTC. This translates into CATSQDRGGDNEQFF.

The chain uses TRBV2 and TRBJ1-4; D is ambiguous. CDR3 length: 14 amino acids. Germline loops: CDR1 SNHLY, CDR2 FYNNEI. Trimming pared 5 bases from V and 8 bases from J, leaving 15 bases between. The CDR3 region has the DNA TGTGCCAGCAGTAAAGAAGGGCGCGAAGAAAAACTGTTTTTT. This codes for CASSKEGREEKLFF.

In this sample, this clonotype turned up a few times. This chain joins TRBV4-1 and TRBJ2-7, with a weak D call TRBD2 (5 bases). V gave up 0 bases and J gave up 6 bases, with 15 bases separating them. Per germline, CDR1 MGHRA and CDR2 YSYEKL. The CDR3 consists of 15 residues. The CDR3: CASSQDEGDAGEQYF. DNA of the CDR3: TGCGCCAGCAGCCAAGACGAGGGAGACGCTGGCGAGCAGTACTTC.

DNA of the CDR3: TGCAGTGCAAGACGGGCGAGCAGCGTCCATGAGCAGTTCTTC. Encoded protein: CSARRASSVHEQFF. This chain connects TRBV20-1 to TRBJ2-1, with no clear D. There are 14 residues in the CDR3. V lost 6 bases to trimming and J lost 8 bases, with 20 bases between them. Germline V gene data show CDR1 as DFQATT and CDR2 as SNEGSKA (reference sequence).

This clonotype showed up just a few times. The chain couples TRBV5-1 to TRBJ2-6, with D maybe TRBD1 (6 bases). Germline CDR1 is SGHRS and CDR2 is YFSETQ. Trimming left V 0 bases short and J 4 bases short, with 8 bases between. The CDR3 has 15 residues. CDR3 sequence reads: CASSLEGVGANVLTF. CDR3 nucleotides: TGCGCCAGCAGCTTGGAGGGGGTCGGGGCCAACGTCCTGACTTTC.

The V call is TRBV10-3, the J call TRBJ2-5; TRBD2 aligns across 12 bases. Germline CDR1 is ENHRY and CDR2 is SYGVKD. The CDR3 consists of 15 residues. V lost 4 bases, J lost 3 bases, and 3 bases stayed unmatched. CDR3 region: CAISGSSGGEETQYF. The CDR3 nucleotides read TGTGCCATCAGTGGCTCTAGCGGGGGGGAAGAGACCCAGTACTTC.

This clonotype was seen only a few times. This chain connects TRBV12-3 or TRBV12-4 to TRBJ1-1; D is perhaps TRBD1 (5 bases). This CDR3 comprises 15 residues. V shed 6 bases and J shed 4 bases, with 18 bases lying between them. The CDR3 DNA reads as TGTGCCAGCAGCTCCCAGGGTTGGTCCGGCACTGAAGCTTTCTTT. Translation gives CASSSQGWSGTEAFF.

The chain links TRBV27 to TRBJ1-2; D possibly corresponds to TRBD1 (5 bases). The CDR3 has 15 amino acids. Trimming cost V 5 bases and J 3 bases, with 16 bases left between them. The germline V gene encodes CDR1 MNHEY and CDR2 SMNVEV (reference sequence). For the CDR3, the DNA is TGTGCCAGCAGTCCCGTGGGGGTTTGGGACTATGGCTACACCTTC. Its protein is CASSPVGVWDYGYTF.

This clonotype was observed a few times. This chain links TRBV19 with TRBJ2-7; D is undetermined. The CDR3 runs to 13 residues. V lost 2 bases, J lost 3 bases, and 8 bases lay in between. The germline V gene encodes CDR1 LNHDA and CDR2 SQIVND (reference sequence). CDR3 residues: CASSIYGDYEQYF. CDR3 bases: TGTGCCAGTAGTATATATGGAGACTACGAGCAGTACTTC.

This clonotype has a handful of counts. J is TRBJ1-1 and V is TRBV5-1; tentative D call: TRBD1 (5 bases). The CDR3 loop spans 14 amino acids. Germline CDR1 is SGHRS and CDR2 is YFSETQ. V was pared by 1 base and J by 5 bases, with 12 bases between. The CDR3, as DNA: TGCGCCAGCAGCTTGTGGTCGGGGGGGACTGAAGCTTTCTTT. It codes for CASSLWSGGTEAFF.